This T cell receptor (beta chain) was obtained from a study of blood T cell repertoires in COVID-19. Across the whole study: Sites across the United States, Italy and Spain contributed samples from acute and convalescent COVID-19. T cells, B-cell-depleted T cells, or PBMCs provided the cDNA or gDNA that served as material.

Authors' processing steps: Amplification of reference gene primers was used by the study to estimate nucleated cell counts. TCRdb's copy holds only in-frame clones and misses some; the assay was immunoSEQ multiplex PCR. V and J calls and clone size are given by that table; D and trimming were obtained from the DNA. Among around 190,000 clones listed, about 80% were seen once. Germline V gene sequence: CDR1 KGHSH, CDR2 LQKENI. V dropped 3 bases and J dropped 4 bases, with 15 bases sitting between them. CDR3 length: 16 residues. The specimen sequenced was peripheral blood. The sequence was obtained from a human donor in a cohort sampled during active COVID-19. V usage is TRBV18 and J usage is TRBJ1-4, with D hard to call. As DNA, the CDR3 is TGTGCCAGCTCACCGGGCATGGGGAGAAGTAATGAAAAACTGTTTTTT. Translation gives CASSPGMGRSNEKLFF.